The rows below give T cell receptor beta chains drawn from one sample of a study of cytomegalovirus exposure and HLA in healthy donors. Generated by immunoSEQ multiplex PCR, the TCRdb table keeps only in-frame clones and is missing some. Here the sample spans some 110,000 clones, roughly 86% being singletons. The specimen was PBMCs. The receptors were sampled from a man aged 18 to 29 in good health and CMV-seronegative. Each CDR3 is given with its conserved first and last residue. D genes are given only for firm matches. Not all rows give a size; the values are once, few, many and, for expanded clones, a class.

-	TRBD1	TRBJ2-1	TRBV27	CASSSQDRDSSYNEQFF	TGTGCCAGCAGTTCCCAAGACAGGGACAGTTCCTACAATGAGCAGTTCTTC
-	-	TRBJ2-1	TRBV6-1	CASNLGQTNEQFF	TGTGCCTCGAACCTGGGGCAAACCAATGAGCAGTTCTTC
-	-	TRBJ1-2	TRBV9	CASSVAGFGHF	TGTGCCAGCAGCGTAGCCGGGTTTGGCCACTTC
-	-	TRBJ1-1	TRBV25-1	CASSPGDLTEAFF	TGTGCCAGCAGCCCCGGGGACTTAACCGAAGCTTTCTTT
-	-	TRBJ1-1	TRBV6-5	CASSYGADTEAFF	TGTGCCAGCAGTTACGGGGCCGACACTGAAGCTTTCTTT
-	-	TRBJ1-5	TRBV10-3	CAISDEGNQPQHF	TGTGCCATCAGTGACGAGGGAAATCAGCCCCAGCATTTT
-	TRBD2	TRBJ2-2	TRBV30	CAWKATSGGANTGELFF	TGTGCCTGGAAAGCGACTAGCGGGGGGGCGAACACCGGGGAGCTGTTTTTT
many	-	TRBJ1-2	TRBV6-5	CASSEAAYGYTF	TGTGCCAGCAGTGAGGCAGCCTATGGCTACACCTTC
-	TRBD2	TRBJ2-5	TRBV30	CAWRGGFQETQYF	TGTGCCTGGCGGGGGGGCTTCCAAGAGACCCAGTACTTC
-	TRBD2	TRBJ2-1	TRBV5-1	CASSFSGTSYNEQFF	TGCGCCAGCAGCTTTTCCGGGACTAGCTACAATGAGCAGTTCTTC
-	-	TRBJ1-4	TRBV2	CASGGGFSNEKLFF	TGTGCCAGCGGGGGCGGTTTTTCCAATGAAAAACTGTTTTTT
-	TRBD1	TRBJ1-2	TRBV30	CAWRPVGTGPLFDGYTF	TGTGCCTGGAGGCCAGTCGGGACAGGGCCCTTATTTGACGGCTACACCTTC
-	-	TRBJ1-2	TRBV27	CASSLNGGGNGYTF	TGTGCCAGCAGTTTAAACGGGGGGGGGAATGGCTACACCTTC
-	-	TRBJ1-2	TRBV27	CASSLSRPDYGYTF	TGTGCCAGCAGTTTATCCAGGCCCGACTATGGCTACACCTTC
few	TRBD1	TRBJ1-3	TRBV7-8	CASSLRGGQGQFSSSGNTIYF	TGTGCCAGCAGCCTGAGGGGGGGACAGGGACAATTTAGTAGCTCTGGAAACACCATATATTTT
-	TRBD2	TRBJ2-1	TRBV6-1	CASSDLAGGVNEQFF	TGTGCCAGCAGTGATTTAGCGGGGGGCGTCAATGAGCAGTTCTTC
-	-	TRBJ1-1	TRBV10-3	CAAGKGNIEAFF	TGTGCCGCAGGGAAGGGGAACATCGAAGCTTTCTTT
-	TRBD1	TRBJ2-7	TRBV5-1	CASSRGQGYEQYF	TGCGCCAGCAGCCGGGGACAGGGCTACGAGCAGTACTTC
once	-	TRBJ2-1	TRBV7-2	CASRWTLNNEQFF	TGTGCCAGCAGGTGGACTCTCAACAATGAGCAGTTCTTC
-	-	TRBJ2-7	TRBV30	CAWSGAGILTYEQYF	TGTGCCTGGAGTGGTGCGGGGATTCTGACCTACGAGCAGTACTTC
few	TRBD1	TRBJ1-1	TRBV30	CAWSVGTGGAAAFF	TGTGCCTGGAGTGTAGGGACAGGGGGCGCGGCGGCTTTCTTT
few	TRBD2	TRBJ2-7	TRBV5-1	CASSGTSDSYEQYF	TGCGCCAGCAGCGGGACTAGCGACTCCTACGAGCAGTACTTC
-	-	TRBJ2-7	TRBV27	CASSLGSGVSGEQYF	TGTGCCAGCAGTTTGGGCTCCGGCGTGAGTGGCGAGCAGTACTTC
-	TRBD1	TRBJ2-7	TRBV5-4	CASSRGGGQAIF	TGTGCCAGCAGTCGAGGTGGGGGACAGGCGATATTC
-	-	TRBJ1-3	TRBV28	CASSPRESRGNTIYF	TGTGCCAGCAGTCCGCGCGAGTCGAGGGGAAACACCATATATTTT
-	TRBD1	TRBJ2-7	TRBV5-1	CASSRPRDRDSYEQYF	TGCGCCAGCAGCCGCCCGCGGGACAGGGACTCCTACGAGCAGTACTTC
-	TRBD1	TRBJ2-5	TRBV6-1	CASRADRGRGETQYF	TGTGCCAGCAGAGCGGACAGGGGAAGAGGTGAGACCCAGTACTTC
-	-	TRBJ1-1	TRBV29-1	CSVTQSGNTEAFF	TGCAGCGTCACTCAATCAGGGAACACTGAAGCTTTCTTT
-	-	TRBJ2-3	TRBV5-4	CASSFLTGTQYF	TGTGCCAGCAGCTTTCTAACTGGTACGCAGTATTTT